This TCR beta chain stems from a study of Ad26.COV2.S vaccination and SARS-CoV-2 variants. At the level of the study: Into the muscle, Ad26.COV2.S was dosed once or twice, 56 days apart. General study results and limits: Researchers cautioned that TCR breadth and depth analyses may have underestimated total T cell responses. People who got the vaccine had more spike-specific TCR breadth than people who got placebo.

Generated by immunoSEQ multiplex PCR, the TCRdb table keeps only in-frame clones and is missing some. The repertoire holds about 400,000 clones, around 89% seen once, with approximately 1.9% in the top ten. For this clone: Its antigen is not identified.

Treatment in this sample: about 20 received Ad26.COV2.S at low or high dose, single or two shots; several received placebo; per-sample allocation not given. The samples date from day 63 after the first vaccine or placebo injection. Germline V lookup: CDR1 LNHNV, CDR2 YYDKDF (reference sequence). The V end was cut by 3 bases, the J end by 3 bases, with 16 bases between. This CDR3 has 16 residues. Here the sequenced sample was peripheral blood, taken in a trial of Ad26.COV2.S vaccine versus placebo. This sequence was found in a person aged 18-65 years who received the Ad26.COV2.S COVID-19 vaccine or a placebo. The rearrangement joins TRBV15 to TRBJ2-3; D is perhaps TRBD2 (6 bases). DNA of the CDR3: TGTGCCACCAGCAGCCAGGGACTTGGGGTGACAGATACGCAGTATTTT. The encoded protein is CATSSQGLGVTDTQYF.